These 5 T cell receptor beta chains came from one sample sequenced in a study of cytomegalovirus exposure and HLA in healthy donors (dated by TCRdb to 2017 to 2019). Receptor libraries were prepared by the immunoSEQ multiplex PCR assay. For the multiplex PCR, a mixture combining 60 forward primers for TCR Vbeta segments and 13 reverse primers for TCR Jbeta segments was used. The table was pulled from immuneACCESS by TCRdb, which kept in-frame rearrangements only. Such tables lose some clones; where checked, under half of the loss comes from unresolved V genes, and the rest has no known cause. For this sample there are about 140,000 clones; 76% appear just once. Around 3.1% of the sample is taken by the ten largest. Material: PBMCs. Receptors were obtained from a man aged 40-50 years in good health and CMV-seronegative.

The chain joins TRBV11-3 to TRBJ2-2; 11 positions agree with TRBD1. This CDR3 is built from 15 residues. In germline, CDR1 is SGHNT, CDR2 YENEEA. V shed 8 bases and J 8 bases; nucleotides not matched to a gene: 10. The CDR3 spells CASATGQGAQGELFF. Here the CDR3 DNA reads TGTGCCAGCGCGACCGGACAGGGGGCGCAAGGGGAGCTGTTTTTT.

The chain is built from TRBV5-1 and TRBJ2-5, with D unresolved. V was shortened by 4 bases and J by 3 bases, with 10 bases between the two germline ends. The CDR3 is 13 residues long. Germline CDR1 is SGHRS and CDR2 is YFSETQ. The CDR3: CASSSHPEETQYF. CDR3 bases: TGCGCCAGCAGCAGCCATCCCGAAGAGACCCAGTACTTC.

The chain carries TRBV5-8 and TRBJ2-1; 12 bases are a match to TRBD2. This CDR3 comprises 15 residues. After removal of 4 bases from V and 9 bases from J, the junction contained 8 bases not matched to a gene. CDR1 SGHTS and CDR2 YDEGEE come from the germline V gene. The CDR3 loop is CASSPGTSGSGEQFF. The DNA for the CDR3 is TGTGCCAGCAGCCCCGGGACTAGCGGGTCAGGTGAGCAGTTCTTC.

This clone was observed many times. The V call is TRBV6-5, the J call TRBJ2-7, with TRBD2 matching 8 bases. The ends lost 5 bases at V and 3 bases at J; junction bases unmatched: 3. Germline CDR1 reads MNHEY; CDR2 reads SVGAGI. This CDR3 spans 13 amino acids. This CDR3 reads CASSPGGVYEQYF. The CDR3 nucleotides read TGTGCCAGCAGTCCCGGGGGGGTCTACGAGCAGTACTTC.

The chain recombines TRBV25-1 with TRBJ1-2; 9 bases agree with TRBD1. Germline V gene data show CDR1 as MGHDK and CDR2 as SYGVNS. CDR3 length: 15 amino acids. Losses at the gene ends were 2 bases for V and 4 bases for J; bases not matched to a gene: 5. CDR3 sequence reads: CASSETGTGSYGYTF. The CDR3 DNA follows: TGTGCCAGCAGTGAAACAGGGACAGGGTCCTATGGCTACACCTTC.